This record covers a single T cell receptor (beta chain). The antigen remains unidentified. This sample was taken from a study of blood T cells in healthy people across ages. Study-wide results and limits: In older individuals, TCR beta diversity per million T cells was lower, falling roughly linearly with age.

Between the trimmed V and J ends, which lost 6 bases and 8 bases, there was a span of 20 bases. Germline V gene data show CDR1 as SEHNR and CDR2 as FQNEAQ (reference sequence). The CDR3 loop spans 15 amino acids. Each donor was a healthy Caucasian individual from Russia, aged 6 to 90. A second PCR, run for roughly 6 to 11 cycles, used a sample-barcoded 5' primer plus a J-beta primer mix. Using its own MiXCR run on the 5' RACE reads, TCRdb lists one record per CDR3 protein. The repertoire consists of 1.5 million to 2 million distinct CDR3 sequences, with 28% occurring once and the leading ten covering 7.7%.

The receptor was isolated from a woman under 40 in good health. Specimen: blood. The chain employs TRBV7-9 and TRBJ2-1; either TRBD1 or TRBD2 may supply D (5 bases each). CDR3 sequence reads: CASSPPGTNFHEQFF. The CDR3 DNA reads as TGTGCCAGCAGTCCTCCCGGGACCAACTTTCATGAGCAGTTCTTC.